This TCR beta chain stems from a study of brain T cells in children with intractable seizures. Notes on this clone: Other DNA sequences from this sample encode an identical CDR3 as well.

From germline, CDR1 is MNHNS and CDR2 SASEGT. This CDR3 is 14 amino acids long. V was shortened by 3 bases and J by 2 bases, with 8 bases between the two germline ends. Described time point: blood from clinic visit 5 months post-surgery; TSC patient then seizure free. The assay was immunoSEQ multiplex PCR, and TCRdb's table has in-frame clones only and misses some. The repertoire holds about 350,000 clones, with over 90% as singletons. This receptor was obtained from a boy in the first two years of life with tuberous sclerosis and intractable seizures. The rearrangement joins TRBV6-1 to TRBJ1-5; D is perhaps TRBD1 (5 bases). Sequenced here: peripheral blood, sampled less than 6 months after surgery. DNA of the CDR3: TGTGCCAGCAGTGACAGGGACGGCAATCAGCCCCAGCATTTT. Translated, it gives CASSDRDGNQPQHF.